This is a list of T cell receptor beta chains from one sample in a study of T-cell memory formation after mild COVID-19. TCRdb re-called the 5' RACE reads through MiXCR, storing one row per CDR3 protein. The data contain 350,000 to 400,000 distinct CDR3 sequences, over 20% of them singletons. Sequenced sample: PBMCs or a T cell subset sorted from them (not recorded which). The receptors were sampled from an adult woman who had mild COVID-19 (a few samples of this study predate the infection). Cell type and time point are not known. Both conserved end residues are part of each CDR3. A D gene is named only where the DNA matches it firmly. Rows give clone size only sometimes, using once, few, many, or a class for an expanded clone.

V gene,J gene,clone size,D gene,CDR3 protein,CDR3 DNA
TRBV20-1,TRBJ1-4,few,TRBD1,CSARGGRQGEWEKLFF,TGCAGTGCTAGAGGAGGTCGACAGGGGGAATGGGAAAAACTGTTTTTT
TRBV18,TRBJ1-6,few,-,CASSLQDSYSPLHF,TGTGCCAGCTCACTTCAGGACAGCTATTCACCCCTCCACTTT
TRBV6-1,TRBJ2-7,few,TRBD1,CASRDRGKTYEQYF,TGTGCCAGCAGGGACAGGGGGAAAACCTACGAGCAGTACTTC
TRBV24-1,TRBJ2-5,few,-,CATSDRPLGPGETQYF,TGTGCCACCAGTGACCGACCCTTGGGGCCGGGGGAGACCCAGTACTTC
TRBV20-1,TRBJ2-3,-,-,CSARRDLERPSTDTQYF,TGCAGTGCTAGGAGGGACTTAGAACGCCCTAGCACAGATACGCAGTATTTT
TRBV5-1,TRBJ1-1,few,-,CASSAYDSGEAFF,TGCGCCAGCAGCGCATATGACTCCGGAGAAGCTTTCTTT
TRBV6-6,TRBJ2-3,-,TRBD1,CASTGADRGTDTQYF,TGTGCCAGCACGGGGGCGGACAGGGGAACAGATACGCAGTATTTT
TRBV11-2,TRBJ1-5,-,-,CASTSQPQHF,TGTGCCAGCACCTCACAGCCCCAGCATTTT
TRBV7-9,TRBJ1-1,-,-,CASSFPQVRGTEAFF,TGTGCCAGCAGCTTTCCACAGGTGCGGGGCACTGAAGCTTTCTTT
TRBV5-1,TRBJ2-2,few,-,CASSLTGQRELFF,TGCGCCAGCAGCTTGACGGGACAACGGGAGCTGTTTTTT
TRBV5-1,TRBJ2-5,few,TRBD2,CASSLSPGLAGGGETQYF,TGCGCCAGCAGCTTAAGTCCTGGACTAGCGGGGGGTGGAGAGACCCAGTACTTC
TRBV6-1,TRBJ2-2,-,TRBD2,CASSEAGGLAGVGTGELFF,TGTGCCAGCAGTGAAGCAGGGGGACTAGCGGGAGTTGGCACCGGGGAGCTGTTTTTT
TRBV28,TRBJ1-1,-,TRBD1,CASTTRQGAGWRTEAFF,TGTGCCAGCACAACCCGACAGGGGGCAGGTTGGAGGACTGAAGCTTTCTTT
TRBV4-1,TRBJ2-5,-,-,CASSQVSFGETQYF,TGCGCCAGCAGCCAAGTTAGTTTCGGAGAGACCCAGTACTTC
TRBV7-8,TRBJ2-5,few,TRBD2,CASSLPRLAGGLSETQYF,TGTGCCAGCAGCTTGCCGAGACTAGCGGGGGGGCTGTCAGAGACCCAGTACTTC
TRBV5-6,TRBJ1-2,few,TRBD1,CASSLVGQEISNGYTF,TGTGCCAGCAGCTTGGTGGGACAGGAAATCTCTAATGGCTACACCTTC
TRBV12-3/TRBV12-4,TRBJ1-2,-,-,CASNREGGNNYGYTF,TGTGCCAGCAACCGGGAGGGGGGTAATAACTATGGCTACACCTTC
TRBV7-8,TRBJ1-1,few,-,CASSLGVVSLNTEAFF,TGTGCCAGCAGCTTAGGGGTGGTCAGCCTGAACACTGAAGCTTTCTTT
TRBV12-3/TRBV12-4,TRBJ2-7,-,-,CASSPRVSGYEQYF,TGTGCCAGCAGCCCCAGGGTTTCAGGTTACGAGCAGTACTTC
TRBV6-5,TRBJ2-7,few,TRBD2,CASSYRLAGNYEQYF,TGTGCCAGCAGTTATAGACTAGCGGGAAACTACGAGCAGTACTTC
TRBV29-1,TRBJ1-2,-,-,CSVDRRNYGYTF,TGCAGCGTTGATAGGCGGAACTATGGCTACACCTTC
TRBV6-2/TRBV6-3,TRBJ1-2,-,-,CASSYPLYGYTF,TGTGCCAGCAGTTACCCCCTTTATGGCTACACCTTC
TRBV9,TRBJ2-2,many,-,CASSAIQFSSGELFF,TGTGCCAGCAGCGCAATACAGTTCTCAAGCGGGGAGCTGTTTTTT
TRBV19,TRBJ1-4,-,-,CASSPSGTPYEKLFF,TGTGCCAGTAGTCCGTCGGGGACCCCCTATGAAAAACTGTTTTTT
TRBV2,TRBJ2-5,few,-,CARGDTQDTQYF,TGTGCCAGGGGGGACACACAGGATACCCAGTACTTC
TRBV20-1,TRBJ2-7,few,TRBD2,CSAWASGRPYEQYF,TGCAGTGCTTGGGCTAGCGGGAGGCCTTACGAGCAGTACTTC
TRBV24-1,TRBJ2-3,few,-,CATSDFPFPSTDTQYF,TGTGCCACCAGTGATTTCCCCTTCCCTAGCACAGATACGCAGTATTTT
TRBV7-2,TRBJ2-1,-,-,CASSSGGPREQFF,TGTGCCAGCAGCTCCGGGGGGCCTCGGGAGCAGTTCTTC
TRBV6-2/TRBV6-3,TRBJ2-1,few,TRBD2,CASSYPWTSGGEQFF,TGTGCCAGCAGTTACCCCTGGACTAGCGGAGGTGAGCAGTTCTTC
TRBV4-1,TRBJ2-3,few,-,CASSQGVGGYTDTQYF,TGCGCCAGCAGCCAAGGGGTCGGCGGCTACACAGATACGCAGTATTTT
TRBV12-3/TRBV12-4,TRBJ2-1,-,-,CASNEGGALGQFF,TGTGCCAGCAATGAGGGGGGGGCCCTGGGACAGTTCTTC
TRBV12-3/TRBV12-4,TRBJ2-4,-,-,CASSLGGNLKNIQYF,TGTGCCAGCAGTTTAGGCGGGAATCTAAAAAACATTCAGTACTTC
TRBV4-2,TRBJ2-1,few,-,CASSQGGIYNEQFF,TGTGCCAGCAGCCAGGGTGGGATATACAATGAGCAGTTCTTC
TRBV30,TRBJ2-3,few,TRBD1,CAWSRTGGADTQYF,TGTGCCTGGAGTAGGACAGGGGGAGCAGATACGCAGTATTTT
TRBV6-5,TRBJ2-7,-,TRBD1,CASSKGRQGSYEQYF,TGTGCCAGCAGTAAGGGAAGACAGGGATCGTACGAGCAGTACTTC
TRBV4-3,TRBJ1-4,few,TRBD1,CASSQISRTGEEKLFF,TGCGCCAGCAGCCAGATTTCCCGGACAGGGGAGGAAAAACTGTTTTTT
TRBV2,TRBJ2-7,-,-,CASMLSYEQYF,TGTGCCAGCATGTTGAGTTACGAGCAGTACTTC
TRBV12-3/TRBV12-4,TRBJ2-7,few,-,CASRFRDIGVHGSYEQYF,TGTGCCAGCAGGTTCCGGGACATAGGCGTACATGGCTCCTACGAGCAGTACTTC
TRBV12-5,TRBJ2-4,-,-,CASGLGGRAGTIAKNIQYF,TGTGCTAGTGGTTTGGGAGGTAGGGCCGGGACCATAGCCAAAAACATTCAGTACTTC
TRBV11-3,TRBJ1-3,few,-,CASSGNSGNTIYF,TGTGCCAGCAGCGGCAACTCTGGAAACACCATATATTTT
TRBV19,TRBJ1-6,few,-,CASNAGFDSPLHF,TGTGCCTCCAACGCGGGATTTGATTCACCCCTCCACTTT
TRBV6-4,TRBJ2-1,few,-,CASSPVGGADEQFF,TGTGCCAGCAGCCCCGTTGGGGGGGCGGATGAGCAGTTCTTC
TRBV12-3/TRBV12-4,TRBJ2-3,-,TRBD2,CASSLPRTSGGTDTQYF,TGTGCCAGCAGTTTGCCCCGGACTAGCGGGGGCACAGATACGCAGTATTTT
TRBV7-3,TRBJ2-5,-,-,CASSLSQVEETQYF,TGTGCCAGCAGCTTATCGCAGGTGGAAGAGACCCAGTACTTC
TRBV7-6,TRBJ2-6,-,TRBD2,CASSAQLAGGPFGANVLTF,TGTGCCAGCAGCGCCCAACTAGCGGGGGGCCCCTTTGGGGCCAACGTCCTGACTTTC
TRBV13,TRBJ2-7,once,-,CASSQVRASYEQYF,TGTGCCAGCAGCCAAGTCAGGGCCTCCTACGAGCAGTACTTC
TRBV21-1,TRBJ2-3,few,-,CASSKGDRGTDTQYF,TGTGCCAGCAGCAAAGGGGACAGGGGAACAGATACGCAGTATTTT
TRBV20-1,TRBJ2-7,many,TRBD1,CSANRGKTYEQYF,TGCAGTGCAAACAGGGGGAAAACCTACGAGCAGTACTTC
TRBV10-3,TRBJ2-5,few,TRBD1,CAVQGQGETQYF,TGTGCCGTACAAGGACAGGGTGAGACCCAGTACTTC
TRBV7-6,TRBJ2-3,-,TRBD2,CASSLSGGVTDTQYF,TGTGCCAGCAGCCTTAGCGGGGGGGTCACAGATACGCAGTATTTT